The T cell receptor beta chain under discussion was sequenced for a study of blood T cells in healthy people across ages. Primed by a sample-barcoded 5' primer and a J-beta primer mix, a second PCR proceeded for about 7 to 12 cycles. The authors tagged each cDNA molecule using a template-switch adaptor with 12 random nucleotides. A single record per CDR3 protein comes from TCRdb applying MiXCR to the 5' RACE reads. The profile shows around 940,000 distinct CDR3 sequences, 45% to 60% of them singletons. V lost 0 bases to trimming and J lost 1 base, with 9 bases between them. This CDR3 is built from 15 residues. The germline V gene encodes CDR1 SEHNR and CDR2 FQNEAQ (reference sequence).

This receptor was taken from a woman aged 55 to 70 in good health. The V and J genes are TRBV7-9 and TRBJ2-5; no reliable D call. The source material was blood. Here the CDR3 reads CASSLAAGSQETQYF. CDR3 in DNA: TGTGCCAGCAGCTTAGCGGCAGGCAGCCAAGAGACCCAGTACTTC.